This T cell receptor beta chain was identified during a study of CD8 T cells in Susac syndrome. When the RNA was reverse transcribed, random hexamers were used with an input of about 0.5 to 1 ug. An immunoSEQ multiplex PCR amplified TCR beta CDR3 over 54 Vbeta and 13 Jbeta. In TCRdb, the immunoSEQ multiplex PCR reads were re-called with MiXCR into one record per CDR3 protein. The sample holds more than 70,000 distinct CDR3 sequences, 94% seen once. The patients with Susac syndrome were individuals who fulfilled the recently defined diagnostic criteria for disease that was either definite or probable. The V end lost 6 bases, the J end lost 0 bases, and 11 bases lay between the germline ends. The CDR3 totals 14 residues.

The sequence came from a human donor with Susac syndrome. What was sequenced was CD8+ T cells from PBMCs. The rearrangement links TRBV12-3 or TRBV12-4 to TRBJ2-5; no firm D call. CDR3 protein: CASRLSRHQETQYF. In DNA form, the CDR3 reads TGTGCCAGCAGGCTCTCGCGACACCAAGAGACCCAGTACTTC.